Each of the 17 T cell receptor beta chains below was sequenced from the same sample in a study of T cell responses to AZD1222 COVID-19 vaccine. Sequencing was performed with immunoSEQ multiplex PCR; in TCRdb, only in-frame clones are kept and a portion is missing. The repertoire holds tens of thousands of clones, with 85% to 90% as singletons. This specimen was peripheral blood, taken 28 days after the second AZD1222 dose. These receptors came from an adult who received the AZD1222 COVID-19 vaccine.

The CDR3 loop is CASSWDYSTYNEQFF. The CDR3 nucleotides are TGTGCCAGCAGTTGGGACTACTCCACCTACAATGAGCAGTTCTTC. The chain has TRBV11-3 and TRBJ2-1; 7 positions agree with TRBD2. V lost 6 bases to trimming and J lost 2 bases; unmatched junction nucleotides: 7. This CDR3 spans 15 amino acids. Germline CDR1 and CDR2: SGHNT and YENEEA.

This clone was counted once. The genes are TRBV18 and TRBJ2-3; D may match TRBD1 or TRBD2 (6 bases each). Germline V gene data show CDR1 as KGHSH and CDR2 as LQKENI. Trimming took 3 bases from V and 2 from J, leaving 9 bases between them. This CDR3 has 14 residues. The CDR3 DNA follows: TGTGCCAGCTCACCCCCGGGGGCCACAGATACGCAGTATTTT. Encoded protein: CASSPPGATDTQYF.

The chain has TRBV11-3 and TRBJ2-5, with D perhaps matching TRBD2 (6 bases). The germline CDR1 and CDR2 sequences are SGHNT and YENEEA. The CDR3 is 19 residues long. V lost 3 bases and J lost 1, with 24 bases in between. The CDR3 sequence is CASSLGLGAPGDPQETQYF. The CDR3, as DNA: TGTGCCAGCAGCTTGGGTCTGGGTGCTCCGGGGGACCCCCAAGAGACCCAGTACTTC. The variable domain in full, completed from reference TRBV11-3 and TRBJ2-5, reads EAGVVQSPRYKIIEKKQPVAFWCNPISGHNTLYWYLQNLGQGPELLIRYENEEAVDDSQLPKDRFSAERLKGVDSTLKIQPAELGDSAVYLCASSLGLGAPGDPQETQYFGPGTRLLVL.

This clone appeared a single time. The CDR3 DNA sequence: TGTGCCAGCTCACGAGAGAATCAGCCCCAGCATTTT. Residues: CASSRENQPQHF. This chain links TRBV18 with TRBJ1-5; D is undetermined. The CDR3 spans 12 residues. Germline lookup yields CDR1 KGHSH and CDR2 LQKENI. V gave up 4 bases and J gave up 4 bases, with 5 bases separating them.

The V and J genes are TRBV7-2 and TRBJ2-1; 10 bases match TRBD2. CDR1 SGHTA and CDR2 FQGNSA come from the germline V gene. The CDR3 has 11 residues. The V segment lost 5 bases and the J segment 15 bases; nucleotides outside the gene matches: 4. This CDR3 reads CASSPSGGVFF. Written as DNA, the CDR3 is TGTGCCAGCAGCCCAAGCGGGGGGGTGTTCTTC.

The chain employs TRBV7-9 and TRBJ2-6; TRBD1 might be the D (6 bases). Trimming shortened V by 5 bases and J by 8 bases, and 13 bases separated the two germline ends. The germline CDR1 and CDR2 sequences are SEHNR and FQNEAQ (reference sequence). This CDR3 contains 14 residues. CDR3 in DNA: TGTGCCAGCAGCATAGTAGGGGGTCCCAACGTCCTGACTTTC. Translation: CASSIVGGPNVLTF.

This chain joins TRBV11-2 and TRBJ1-3, with TRBD1 identical over 10 bases. V trimming: 6 bases; J trimming: 0 bases; junction bases outside the gene matches: 14. The CDR3 is 19 amino acids. Germline loops: CDR1 SGHAT, CDR2 FQNNGV. The CDR3 DNA follows: TGTGCCAGCAGTTCCACGTCAGCCCGACAGGGGGCCTCTGGAAACACCATATATTTT. Protein: CASSSTSARQGASGNTIYF.

The genes are TRBV5-8 and TRBJ1-5; maybe TRBD1 (5 bases). The germline CDR1 and CDR2 sequences are SGHTS and YDEGEE. The V gene lost 4 bases and the J gene lost 2 bases, with 22 bases spanning the gap. The CDR3 length is 18 residues. Written as DNA, the CDR3 is TGTGCCAGCAGCCCGGGGCCTCATTCCAGTTTCGGCAATCAGCCCCAGCATTTT. This translates into CASSPGPHSSFGNQPQHF.

The chain recombines TRBV19 with TRBJ2-3, with 8 bases lining up with TRBD2. This CDR3 has 15 amino acids. V shed 6 bases, J shed 3 bases, and the junction held 8 bases outside the gene matches. Germline values: CDR1 LNHDA, CDR2 SQIVND (reference sequence). DNA of the CDR3: TGTGCCAGTAGGGAGGGACTAGGAGAAACAGATACGCAGTATTTT. Its protein product is CASREGLGETDTQYF.

J is TRBJ1-1 and V is TRBV19; TRBD1 matches at 8 bases. There are 14 residues in the CDR3. The V and J ends lost 7 bases and 5 bases, in that order; junction bases with no gene match: 9. Germline loops: CDR1 LNHDA, CDR2 SQIVND (reference sequence). The CDR3 is CASTDPGGYTEAFF. The CDR3, as DNA: TGTGCCAGTACCGACCCAGGGGGCTATACTGAAGCTTTCTTT.

This sequence joins TRBV6-2 or TRBV6-3 and TRBJ1-2; D perhaps matches TRBD1 (5 bases). V was pared by 2 bases and J by 2 bases, with 6 bases between. Looked up from germline, CDR1 is MNHEY and CDR2 is SVGEGT. The CDR3 is 13 amino acids. The chain's CDR3 is CASSYGGNYGYTF. CDR3 sequence (DNA): TGTGCCAGCAGTTACGGGGGGAACTATGGCTACACCTTC.

The table lists this clone with a count of one. The rearrangement uses TRBV10-3 and TRBJ2-7; D gene ambiguous. V was pared by 6 bases and J by 5 bases, with 20 bases between. Germline CDR1 and CDR2: ENHRY and SYGVKD. CDR3 size: 15 residues. In nucleotides, the CDR3 is TGTGCCATCAGCGCCCATTACAGCCTGCCGGACGAGCAGTACTTC. It encodes CAISAHYSLPDEQYF.

Only one count was recorded for this clone. V gene TRBV5-4 combines with J gene TRBJ2-5; no clear D gene. Looked up from germline, CDR1 is SGHNT and CDR2 is YYREEE (reference sequence). Trimming shortened V by 4 bases and J by 8 bases, and 15 bases separated the two germline ends. CDR3 length: 13 amino acids. The CDR3 DNA sequence: TGTGCCAGCAGCCGACACGGCCAGCGTACCCAGTACTTC. This gives the protein CASSRHGQRTQYF.

The gene calls are TRBV5-1 and TRBJ2-3; 7 nucleotides match TRBD1. Trimming removed 2 bases from V and 1 base from J; junction bases left unmatched: 4. CDR1 and CDR2 from the germline V gene are SGHRS and YFSETQ. This CDR3 spans 15 amino acids. The CDR3 sequence: CASSFTGAGTDTQYF. Written as DNA, the CDR3 is TGCGCCAGCAGCTTTACAGGGGCTGGCACAGATACGCAGTATTTT.

The V and J genes are TRBV5-1 and TRBJ1-1, with D possibly matching TRBD1 (5 bases). Germline loops: CDR1 SGHRS, CDR2 YFSETQ. The length of the CDR3 is 15 residues. Trimming left V 4 bases short and J 4 bases short, with 17 bases between. The CDR3 DNA sequence: TGCGCCAGCAGCCCCGCGGTGGGGGTAAGCACTGAAGCTTTCTTT. It specifies CASSPAVGVSTEAFF.

The chain is built from TRBV5-4 and TRBJ2-7; 7 nucleotides line up with TRBD1. From germline, CDR1 is SGHNT and CDR2 YYREEE (reference sequence). CDR3 size: 15 residues. After removal of 2 bases from V and 4 bases from J, the junction contained 9 bases not matched to a gene. Here the CDR3 DNA reads TGTGCCAGCAGCTTAGAGGGGGCAAGGGGTTACGAGCAGTACTTC. As protein: CASSLEGARGYEQYF.

The chain couples TRBV3-1 (or the pseudogene TRBV3-2) to TRBJ2-5; D possibly uses TRBD1 or TRBD2 (5 bases each). Germline CDR1 LGHDT, CDR2 YNNKEL (reference sequence). The CDR3 runs to 16 residues. With 1 base removed from V and 1 base from J, the gap between germline ends came to 13 bases. The CDR3 reads CASSQVRGTFQETQYF. The CDR3 nucleotides are TGTGCCAGCAGCCAAGTTCGAGGGACCTTCCAAGAGACCCAGTACTTC.